Following are 20 T cell receptor beta chains from one sample sequenced in a study of beta chain features in type 1 diabetes (dated by TCRdb to between 2017 and 2018). The library was produced with the immunoSEQ multiplex PCR assay. The entire amount of isolated RNA was reverse transcribed using the High Capacity cDNA Reverse Transcription Kit, so the sequenced TCRB transcripts were expressed ones. What TCRdb holds here is the immuneACCESS table cut down to in-frame rearrangements. Part of the clones is not present; checked against another copy, under half of the missing clones reflect an unresolved V gene, and the others are unexplained. Counted in this sample were 330,000 or so clones; 12% to 15% of them appeared once. The ten largest account for more than 6.5% of the sample. Sequencing was done on a sample of central memory CD4+ T cells from blood. Every receptor here comes from a man aged 30 to 45 in good health.

This clone has a handful of counts. The rearrangement joins TRBV19 to TRBJ1-2; D might be TRBD1 (6 bases). Germline CDR1 is LNHDA and CDR2 is SQIVND (reference sequence). This CDR3 is built from 14 residues. Trimming left V 2 bases short and J 6 bases short, with 13 bases between. CDR3 DNA: TGTGCCAGTAGTATATTCGCAGGGGTTCATGGCTACACCTTC. Residues: CASSIFAGVHGYTF.

This clone was picked up one time. This sequence joins TRBV18 and TRBJ1-5; a weak D match, TRBD1 (5 bases). The germline CDR1 and CDR2 sequences are KGHSH and LQKENI. The V gene lost 5 bases and the J gene lost 0 bases, with 11 bases spanning the gap. There are 15 residues in the CDR3. The CDR3 loop reads CASSSGRHSNQPQHF. The CDR3 coding sequence is TGTGCCAGCTCATCGGGACGGCATAGCAATCAGCCCCAGCATTTT.

In this sample, this clone turned up a few times. The CDR3 coding sequence is TGTGCCAGCAGCGTAGGGGTAGGGCTGGACACTGAAGCTTTCTTT. Translation: CASSVGVGLDTEAFF. The V call is TRBV9, the J call TRBJ1-1, with D unclear. Germline V gives CDR1 SGDLS, CDR2 YYNGEE. The length of the CDR3 is 15 residues. The V gene lost 0 bases and the J gene lost 3 bases, with 12 bases spanning the gap.

This clone was recorded a few times. V usage is TRBV19 and J usage is TRBJ1-2; D remains unclear. The CDR3 covers 15 residues. CDR1 and CDR2 from the germline V gene are LNHDA and SQIVND (reference sequence). Trimming pared 7 bases from V and 4 bases from J, leaving 19 bases between. The CDR3 spells CASTPPLQRIYGYTF. For the CDR3, the DNA is TGTGCCAGTACCCCCCCTTTACAGCGAATCTATGGCTACACCTTC. Based on the CDR3 plus reference TRBV19 and TRBJ1-2, the full variable domain is DGGITQSPKYLFRKEGQNVTLSCEQNLNHDAMYWYRQDPGQGLRLIYYSQIVNDFQKGDIAEGYSVSREKKESFPLTVTSAQKNPTAFYLCASTPPLQRIYGYTFGSGTRLTVV.

CDR3 protein: CASSPYSGRGETQYF. For the CDR3, the DNA is TGCGCCAGCAGTCCCTATAGCGGGAGAGGGGAGACCCAGTACTTC. This rearrangement joins TRBV4-1 to TRBJ2-5; TRBD2 aligns across 9 bases. V was clipped by 6 bases and J by 5 bases; unmatched bases: 10. Germline CDR1 MGHRA, CDR2 YSYEKL. This CDR3 spans 15 amino acids.

This clone has more than one count but fewer than ten. This chain joins TRBV5-1 and TRBJ2-7, with TRBD1 as a possible D gene (6 bases). The CDR3 totals 15 residues. Germline assignment: CDR1 SGHRS and CDR2 YFSETQ. The germline V and J ends were trimmed by 4 bases and 5 bases, with 19 bases remaining between them. CDR3: CASSPNRVDVDEQYF. In nucleotides, the CDR3 is TGCGCCAGCAGCCCCAACAGGGTTGATGTCGACGAGCAGTACTTC.

This clone was counted between two and nine times. This sequence joins TRBV5-4 and TRBJ1-4, with 7 nucleotides matching TRBD1. V lost 4 bases, J lost 5 bases, and 14 bases stayed unmatched. Germline CDR1 is SGHNT and CDR2 is YYREEE (reference sequence). CDR3 size: 17 residues. The DNA for the CDR3 is TGTGCCAGCAGCCAGACGAACCCGGGACAGCAGAATGAAAAACTGTTTTTT. Translated, it gives CASSQTNPGQQNEKLFF.

The chain carries TRBV6-5 and TRBJ1-4, with D possibly TRBD1 on 5 matching bases. V was shortened by 10 bases and J by 3 bases, with 15 bases between the two germline ends. Germline CDR1 is MNHEY and CDR2 is SVGAGI. The CDR3 contains 14 residues. The CDR3 sequence is CAIRATGANEKLFF. DNA for the CDR3: TGTGCCATCAGGGCAACGGGGGCTAATGAAAAACTGTTTTTT.

This clone was found a few times. This chain uses TRBV6-1 with TRBJ2-7; TRBD1 is a possible D gene (6 bases). The V end lost 4 bases, the J end lost 3 bases, and 16 bases lay between the germline ends. Germline V gene lookup returns CDR1 MNHNS and CDR2 SASEGT. This CDR3 spans 15 amino acids. DNA for the CDR3: TGTGCCAGCAGTGCAGGAACCGGGACACTCTACGAGCAGTACGTC. Translating it yields CASSAGTGTLYEQYV.

This clone was detected a few times. CDR3 DNA: TGTGCCAGCAGCTTAGGAGGACTGGTCGGGGCTTTCTTT. It translates to CASSLGGLVGAFF. The V gene is TRBV11-2, the J gene TRBJ1-1; no definite D call. The CDR3 is made up of 13 amino acids. Trimming shortened V by 1 base and J by 11 bases, and 14 bases separated the two germline ends. Germline loops: CDR1 SGHAT, CDR2 FQNNGV.

This clone has more than one count but fewer than ten. The V and J genes are TRBV4-2 and TRBJ2-5, with TRBD2 matching 13 bases. From germline, CDR1 is LGHNA and CDR2 YNFKEQ. The CDR3 runs to 16 residues. After removal of 3 bases from V and 2 bases from J, the junction contained 3 bases not matched to a gene. CDR3 residues: CASSQGTSGKQETQYF. The CDR3 nucleotides are TGTGCCAGCAGCCAGGGGACTAGCGGGAAACAAGAGACCCAGTACTTC.

This clone was observed a few times. The V and J genes are TRBV7-2 and TRBJ2-1; no firm D call. CDR1 SGHTA and CDR2 FQGNSA come from the germline V gene. The CDR3 has 14 amino acids. The V end lost 1 base, the J end lost 5 bases, and 9 bases lay between the germline ends. The CDR3: CASSLGLRNNEQFF. DNA of the CDR3: TGTGCCAGCAGCTTAGGGTTGCGGAACAATGAGCAGTTCTTC.

This clone was seen a few times. The V gene is TRBV11-2, the J gene TRBJ2-7; no clear D. CDR3 length: 13 residues. The ends were cut back, 5 bases at V and 2 bases at J, with 10 bases in the middle. Germline V gene sequence: CDR1 SGHAT, CDR2 FQNNGV. CDR3: CASSGFPPYEQYF. The DNA for the CDR3 is TGTGCCAGCAGCGGTTTCCCCCCCTACGAGCAGTACTTC.

The rearrangement links TRBV2 to TRBJ2-5; the D is unclear. With 6 bases removed from V and 5 bases from J, the gap between germline ends came to 13 bases. The CDR3 loop spans 13 amino acids. Germline loops: CDR1 SNHLY, CDR2 FYNNEI. The CDR3 DNA sequence: TGTGCCAGCAGCACAGAAAGTTGGGAGACCCAGTACTTC. This gives the protein CASSTESWETQYF.

This clone was observed at least ten times. The chain couples TRBV7-2 to TRBJ2-3; 11 nucleotides match TRBD2. The CDR3 is made up of 14 amino acids. V dropped 5 bases and J dropped 8; count of bases not matched to a gene: 6. Germline-derived CDR1 and CDR2 are SGHTA and FQGNSA. The DNA for the CDR3 is TGTGCCAGCAGCGGTAGCGGGAGGGGGGGTACGCAGTATTTT. This translates into CASSGSGRGGTQYF.

This clone was seen a handful of times. This sequence joins TRBV6-5 and TRBJ2-1, with 8 bases identical to TRBD2. Trimming removed 3 bases from V and 8 bases from J; junction bases left unmatched: 12. CDR1 and CDR2 from the germline V gene are MNHEY and SVGAGI. The length of the CDR3 is 16 residues. The CDR3 bases are TGTGCCAGCAGTTATGGTCCCGGGACTAGTGTTTATGAGCAGTTCTTC. The encoded protein is CASSYGPGTSVYEQFF.

The CDR3 region has the DNA TGTGCCAGCAGCTTAGCAGGGTCCTACGAGCAGTACGTC. Its translation: CASSLAGSYEQYV. The chain links TRBV5-4 to TRBJ2-7, with D tentatively TRBD1 (5 bases). The CDR3 totals 13 residues. V gave up 2 bases and J gave up 1 base, with 7 bases separating them. Germline V CDR1 and CDR2: SGHNT, YYREEE (reference sequence).

This clone was seen only a few times. V and J are TRBV19 and TRBJ1-2, with a tentative D call TRBD1 (6 bases). Trimming left V 5 bases short and J 5 bases short, with 15 bases between. The CDR3 contains 14 residues. Germline V gene lookup returns CDR1 LNHDA and CDR2 SQIVND (reference sequence). CDR3 sequence reads: CASSPQTGPYGYTF. DNA for the CDR3: TGTGCCAGTAGTCCCCAGACAGGTCCATATGGCTACACCTTC.

This clone occurred many times. This rearrangement joins TRBV19 to TRBJ1-2, with D perhaps TRBD1 (6 bases). V lost 3 bases to trimming and J lost 8 bases, with 13 bases between them. Germline V gives CDR1 LNHDA, CDR2 SQIVND (reference sequence). The CDR3 consists of 13 residues. The CDR3 loop reads CASSIGTIQGYTF. The CDR3 nucleotides read TGTGCCAGTAGTATCGGGACAATTCAGGGCTACACCTTC.

The chain uses TRBV5-1 and TRBJ1-5; D is ambiguous. V lost 0 bases and J lost 3, with 10 bases in between. The CDR3 is made up of 15 amino acids. Germline V lookup: CDR1 SGHRS, CDR2 YFSETQ. The CDR3 sequence: CASSLDTGYNQPQHF. Here the CDR3 DNA reads TGCGCCAGCAGCTTGGATACCGGGTACAATCAGCCCCAGCATTTT. Supplemented by reference TRBV5-1 and TRBJ1-5, the full variable domain reads KAGVTQTPRYLIKTRGQQVTLSCSPISGHRSVSWYQQTPGQGLQFLFEYFSETQRNKGNFPGRFSGRQFSNSRSEMNVSTLELGDSALYLCASSLDTGYNQPQHFGDGTRLSIL.